One and the same sample provided the 8 T cell receptor beta chains below, sequenced in a study of blood T cell repertoires in COVID-19. Some clones are missing from TCRdb's copy, which holds only in-frame ones; the method was immunoSEQ multiplex PCR. The sample records roughly 230,000 clones, roughly four fifths being singletons. What was sequenced was PBMCs or T cells enriched from blood (not recorded which). These TCRs come from a man aged 45-60 years who had recovered from COVID-19.

This clone was seen once. The CDR3: CASSIARKEPVEAFF. CDR3 coding DNA: TGTGCCAGTAGTATAGCACGCAAGGAGCCGGTCGAAGCTTTCTTT. This chain uses TRBV19 with TRBJ1-1; D is undetermined. The germline V and J ends were trimmed by 1 base and 8 bases, with 17 bases remaining between them. The CDR3 is 15 residues long. From germline, CDR1 is LNHDA and CDR2 SQIVND (reference sequence).

This chain links TRBV4-3 with TRBJ1-5; D not certain. CDR1 and CDR2 (germline): LGHNA, YSLEER. CDR3 length: 15 amino acids. V was pared by 0 bases and J by 0 bases, with 6 bases between. The CDR3: CASSQDGSSNQPQHF. The DNA for the CDR3 is TGCGCCAGCAGCCAAGATGGTAGTAGCAATCAGCCCCAGCATTTT.

The genes are TRBV3-1 (or the pseudogene TRBV3-2) and TRBJ2-3; 7 bases agree with TRBD2. The germline CDR1 and CDR2 sequences are LGHDT and YNNKEL (reference sequence). The CDR3 is 17 amino acids. With V trimmed by 1 base and J by 3 bases, 10 bases remained unmatched. DNA of the CDR3: TGTGCCAGCAGCCAAGTGTCTAGCGGTAGCCCTACAGATACGCAGTATTTT. Its protein product is CASSQVSSGSPTDTQYF.

J is TRBJ1-3 and V is TRBV15; D is ambiguous. The CDR3 runs to 17 residues. Germline CDR1 and CDR2: LNHNV and YYDKDF (reference sequence). The V end was cut by 0 bases, the J end by 0 bases, with 12 bases between. CDR3 in amino acids: CATSRDTIRDSGNTIYF. CDR3 in DNA: TGTGCCACCAGCAGAGACACCATCCGAGACTCTGGAAACACCATATATTTT.

The chain joins TRBV10-3 to TRBJ2-7; the D is unclear. The CDR3 consists of 12 residues. Germline loops: CDR1 ENHRY, CDR2 SYGVKD. Trimming shortened V by 3 bases and J by 4 bases, and 7 bases separated the two germline ends. The CDR3 nucleotides read TGTGCCATCAGTGATGTCCAGTACGAGCAGTACTTC. It specifies CAISDVQYEQYF.

The gene calls are TRBV6-5 and TRBJ1-5, with 8 bases aligning to TRBD1. The CDR3 is 14 amino acids. With V trimmed by 4 bases and J by 6 bases, 5 bases remained unmatched. Looked up from germline, CDR1 is MNHEY and CDR2 is SVGAGI. In nucleotides, the CDR3 is TGTGCCAGCAGTTTCAGGGGGCAAGGTCAGCCCCAGCATTTT. Its protein product is CASSFRGQGQPQHF.

The chain uses TRBV12-3 or TRBV12-4 and TRBJ1-2, with D perhaps matching TRBD1 (6 bases). The CDR3 extends over 13 amino acids. The V and J ends lost 5 bases and 8 bases respectively, with 15 bases between them. The CDR3 sequence is CASSLTVGHGYTF. The DNA for the CDR3 is TGTGCCAGCAGTCTGACAGTGGGACACGGCTACACCTTC.

This chain joins TRBV7-8 and TRBJ2-7, with 7 bases lining up with TRBD2. With V trimmed by 5 bases and J by 7 bases, 8 bases remained unmatched. This CDR3 is built from 13 residues. CDR1 is SGHVS and CDR2 is FQNEAQ in the germline V gene. CDR3 nucleotide sequence: TGTGCCAGCAGCCTCCCGGGACTACATGAGCAGTACTTC. It codes for CASSLPGLHEQYF.